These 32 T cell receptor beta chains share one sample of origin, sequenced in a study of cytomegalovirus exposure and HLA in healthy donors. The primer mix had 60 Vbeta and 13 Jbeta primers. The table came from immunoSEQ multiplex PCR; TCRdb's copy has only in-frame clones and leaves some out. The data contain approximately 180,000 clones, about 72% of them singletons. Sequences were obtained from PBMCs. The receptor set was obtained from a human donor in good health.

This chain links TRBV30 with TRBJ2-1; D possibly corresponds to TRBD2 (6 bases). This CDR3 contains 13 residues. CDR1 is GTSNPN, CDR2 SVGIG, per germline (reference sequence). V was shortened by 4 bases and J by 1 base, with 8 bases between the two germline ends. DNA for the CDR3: TGTGCCTGGACAGGGAGGTCCTACAATGAGCAGTTCTTC. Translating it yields CAWTGRSYNEQFF.

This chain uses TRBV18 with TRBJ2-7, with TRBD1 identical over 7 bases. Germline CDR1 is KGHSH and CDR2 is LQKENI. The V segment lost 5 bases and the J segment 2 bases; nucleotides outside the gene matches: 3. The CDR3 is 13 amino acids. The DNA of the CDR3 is TGTGCCAGCTCAACCGGGACAGCCTACGAGCAGTACTTC. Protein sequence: CASSTGTAYEQYF. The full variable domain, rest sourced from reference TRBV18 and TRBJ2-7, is NAGVMQNPRHLVRRRGQEARLRCSPMKGHSHVYWYRQLPEEGLKFMVYLQKENIIDESGMPKERFSAEFPKEGPSILRIQQVVRGDSAAYFCASSTGTAYEQYFGPGTRLTVT.

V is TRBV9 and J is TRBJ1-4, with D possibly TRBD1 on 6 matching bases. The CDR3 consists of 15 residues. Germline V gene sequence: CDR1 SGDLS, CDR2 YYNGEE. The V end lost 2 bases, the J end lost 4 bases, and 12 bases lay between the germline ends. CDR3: CASSVDRQDNEKLFF. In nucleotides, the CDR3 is TGTGCCAGCAGCGTCGACCGACAGGATAATGAAAAACTGTTTTTT. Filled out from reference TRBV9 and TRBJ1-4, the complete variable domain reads DSGVTQTPKHLITATGQRVTLRCSPRSGDLSVYWYQQSLDQGLQFLIQYYNGEERAKGNILERFSAQQFPDLHSELNLSSLELGDSALYFCASSVDRQDNEKLFFGSGTQLSVL.

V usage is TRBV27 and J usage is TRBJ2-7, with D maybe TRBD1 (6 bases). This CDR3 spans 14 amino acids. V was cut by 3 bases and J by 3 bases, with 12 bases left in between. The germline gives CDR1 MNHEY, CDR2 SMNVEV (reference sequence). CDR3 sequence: CASSFGQLNYEQYF. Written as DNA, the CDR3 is TGTGCCAGCAGTTTTGGACAGTTGAACTACGAGCAGTACTTC.

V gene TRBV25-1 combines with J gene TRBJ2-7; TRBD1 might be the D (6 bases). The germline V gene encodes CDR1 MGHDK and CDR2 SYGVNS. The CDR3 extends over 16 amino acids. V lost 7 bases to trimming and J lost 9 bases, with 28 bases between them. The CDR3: CASTSNRGQIATVQYF. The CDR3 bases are TGTGCCAGCACATCGAATCGAGGACAGATTGCTACGGTGCAGTACTTC.

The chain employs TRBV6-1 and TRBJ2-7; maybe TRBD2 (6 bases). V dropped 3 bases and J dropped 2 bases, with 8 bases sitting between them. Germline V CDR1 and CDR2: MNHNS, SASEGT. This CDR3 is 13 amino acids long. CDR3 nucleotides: TGTGCCAGCAGTGATGGCGGGGCCTACGAGCAGTACTTC. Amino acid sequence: CASSDGGAYEQYF.

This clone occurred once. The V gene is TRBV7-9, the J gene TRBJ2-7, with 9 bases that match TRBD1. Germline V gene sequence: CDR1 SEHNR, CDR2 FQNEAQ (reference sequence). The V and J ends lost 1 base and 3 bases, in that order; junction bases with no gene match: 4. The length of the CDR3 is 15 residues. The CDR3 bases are TGTGCCAGCAGCTTAGTACAGGGGGCGAACTACGAGCAGTACTTC. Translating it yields CASSLVQGANYEQYF.

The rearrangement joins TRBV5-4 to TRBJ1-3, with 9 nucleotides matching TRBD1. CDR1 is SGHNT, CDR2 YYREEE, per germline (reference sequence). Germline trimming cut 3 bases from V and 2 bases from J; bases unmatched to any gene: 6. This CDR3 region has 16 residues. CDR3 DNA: TGTGCCAGCAGCTCATTCCGGGACAGGGCTGGAAACACCATATATTTT. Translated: CASSSFRDRAGNTIYF.

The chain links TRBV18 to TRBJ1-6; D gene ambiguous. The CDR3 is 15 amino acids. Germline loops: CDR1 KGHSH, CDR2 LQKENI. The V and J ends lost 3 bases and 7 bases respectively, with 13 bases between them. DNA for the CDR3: TGTGCCAGCTCACCCCAAGGAGAGGGAAATTCACCCCTCCACTTT. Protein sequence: CASSPQGEGNSPLHF.

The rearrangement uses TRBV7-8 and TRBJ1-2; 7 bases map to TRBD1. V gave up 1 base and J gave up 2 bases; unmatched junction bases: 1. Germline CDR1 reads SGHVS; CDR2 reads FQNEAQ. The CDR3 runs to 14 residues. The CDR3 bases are TGTGCCAGCAGCTTAGAACAGGGGAACTATGGCTACACCTTC. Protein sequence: CASSLEQGNYGYTF.

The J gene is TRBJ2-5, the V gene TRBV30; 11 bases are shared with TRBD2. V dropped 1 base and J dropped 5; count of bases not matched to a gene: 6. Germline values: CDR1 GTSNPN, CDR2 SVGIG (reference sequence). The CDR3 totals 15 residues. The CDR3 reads CAWSAIAGGLETQYF. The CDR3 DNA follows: TGTGCCTGGAGTGCGATAGCGGGGGGGCTGGAGACCCAGTACTTC.

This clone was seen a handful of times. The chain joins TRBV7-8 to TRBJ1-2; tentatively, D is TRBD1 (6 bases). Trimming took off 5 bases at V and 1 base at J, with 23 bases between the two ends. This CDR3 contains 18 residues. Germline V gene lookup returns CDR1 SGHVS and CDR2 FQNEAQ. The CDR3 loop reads CASSPRTLRTANNYGYTF. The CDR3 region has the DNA TGTGCCAGCAGCCCCCGCACACTTAGGACAGCTAATAACTATGGCTACACCTTC.

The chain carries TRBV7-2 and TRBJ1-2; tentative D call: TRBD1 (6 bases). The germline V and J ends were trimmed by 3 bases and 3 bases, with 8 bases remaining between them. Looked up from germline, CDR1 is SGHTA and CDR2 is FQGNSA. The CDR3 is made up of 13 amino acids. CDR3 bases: TGTGCCAGCAGCTTCGCAGGGGACTATGGCTACACCTTC. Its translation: CASSFAGDYGYTF.

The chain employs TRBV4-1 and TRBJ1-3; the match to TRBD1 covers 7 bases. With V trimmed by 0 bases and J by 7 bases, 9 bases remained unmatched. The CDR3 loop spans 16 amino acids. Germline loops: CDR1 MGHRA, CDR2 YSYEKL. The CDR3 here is CASSQDGTVAANTIYF. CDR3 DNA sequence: TGCGCCAGCAGCCAAGATGGGACAGTCGCGGCGAACACCATATATTTT.

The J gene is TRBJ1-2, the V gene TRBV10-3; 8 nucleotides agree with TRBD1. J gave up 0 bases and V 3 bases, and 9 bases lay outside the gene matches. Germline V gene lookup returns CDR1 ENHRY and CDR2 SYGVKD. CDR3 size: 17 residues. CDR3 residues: CAISDQRQGNTNYGYTF. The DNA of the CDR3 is TGTGCCATCAGTGACCAGAGACAGGGGAACACTAACTATGGCTACACCTTC.

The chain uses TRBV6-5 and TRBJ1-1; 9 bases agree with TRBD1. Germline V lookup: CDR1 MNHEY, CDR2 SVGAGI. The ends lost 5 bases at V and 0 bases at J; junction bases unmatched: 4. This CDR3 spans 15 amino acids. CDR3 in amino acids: CASSHGQGLNTEAFF. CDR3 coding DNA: TGTGCCAGCAGTCATGGACAGGGGCTGAACACTGAAGCTTTCTTT.

The CDR3 nucleotides are TGTGCCAGTAGCCCACGGGAGCAGTATAATGAAAAACTGTTTTTT. It specifies CASSPREQYNEKLFF. The chain carries TRBV19 and TRBJ1-4; D gene ambiguous. This CDR3 has 15 amino acids. The germline gives CDR1 LNHDA, CDR2 SQIVND (reference sequence). V was cut by 6 bases and J by 4 bases, with 15 bases left in between.

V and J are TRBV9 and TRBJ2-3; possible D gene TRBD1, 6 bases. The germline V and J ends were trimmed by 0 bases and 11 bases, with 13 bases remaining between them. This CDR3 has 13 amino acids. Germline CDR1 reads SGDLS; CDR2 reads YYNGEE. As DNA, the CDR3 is TGTGCCAGCAGCGTAGGGACAGATCATATGCAGTATTTT. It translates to CASSVGTDHMQYF.

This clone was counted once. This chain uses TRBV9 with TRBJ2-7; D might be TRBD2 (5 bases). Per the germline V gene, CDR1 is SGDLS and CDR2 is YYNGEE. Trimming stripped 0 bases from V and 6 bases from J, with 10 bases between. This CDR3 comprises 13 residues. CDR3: CASSVDLAREQYF. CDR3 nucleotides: TGTGCCAGCAGCGTAGATCTAGCCCGCGAGCAGTACTTC.

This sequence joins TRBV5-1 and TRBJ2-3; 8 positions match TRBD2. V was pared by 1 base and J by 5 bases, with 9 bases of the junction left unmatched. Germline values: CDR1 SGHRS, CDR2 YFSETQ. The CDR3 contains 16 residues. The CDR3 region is CASSLRRGGPGDTQYF. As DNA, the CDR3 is TGCGCCAGCAGCTTGCGTCGGGGGGGACCCGGAGATACGCAGTATTTT.

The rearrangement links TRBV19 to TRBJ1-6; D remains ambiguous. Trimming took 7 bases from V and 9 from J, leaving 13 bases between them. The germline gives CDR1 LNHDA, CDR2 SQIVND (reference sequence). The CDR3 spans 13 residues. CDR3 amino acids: CASTRVESSPLHF. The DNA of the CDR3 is TGTGCCAGTACGCGAGTAGAGAGTTCACCCCTCCACTTT.

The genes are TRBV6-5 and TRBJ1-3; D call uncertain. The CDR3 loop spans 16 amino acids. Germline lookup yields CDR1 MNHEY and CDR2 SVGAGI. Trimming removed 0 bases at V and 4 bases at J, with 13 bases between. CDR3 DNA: TGTGCCAGCAGTTACTCATGGGCCGGGGAGGGAAACACCATATATTTT. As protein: CASSYSWAGEGNTIYF.

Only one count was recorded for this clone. CDR3 protein: CASSPAGQETQYF. CDR3 sequence (DNA): TGTGCCAGCTCACCAGCGGGGCAAGAGACCCAGTACTTC. The V and J genes are TRBV18 and TRBJ2-5, with D tentatively TRBD2 (6 bases). The CDR3 is 13 amino acids. The V and J ends lost 2 bases and 2 bases respectively, with 6 bases between them. Per the germline V gene, CDR1 is KGHSH and CDR2 is LQKENI.

The CDR3 bases are TGTGCCAGCAGCTTTTTTAGCGGGGGGGCAAACGAGCAGTACTTC. It specifies CASSFFSGGANEQYF. V is TRBV5-4 and J is TRBJ2-7, with 11 bases that match TRBD2. V trimming: 2 bases; J trimming: 5 bases; junction bases outside the gene matches: 6. The germline V gene has CDR1 SGHNT and CDR2 YYREEE (reference sequence). The CDR3 runs to 15 residues. Based on the CDR3 plus reference TRBV5-4 and TRBJ2-7, the full variable domain is ETGVTQSPTHLIKTRGQQVTLRCSSQSGHNTVSWYQQALGQGPQFIFQYYREEENGRGNFPPRFSGLQFPNYSSELNVNALELDDSALYLCASSFFSGGANEQYFGPGTRLTVT.

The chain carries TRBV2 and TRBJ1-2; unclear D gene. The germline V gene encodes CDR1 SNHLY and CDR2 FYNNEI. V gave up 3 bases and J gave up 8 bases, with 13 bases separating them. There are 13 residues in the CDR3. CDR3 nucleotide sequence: TGTGCCAGCAGTGATGAGGGTCGGCTGGGCTACACCTTC. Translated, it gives CASSDEGRLGYTF.

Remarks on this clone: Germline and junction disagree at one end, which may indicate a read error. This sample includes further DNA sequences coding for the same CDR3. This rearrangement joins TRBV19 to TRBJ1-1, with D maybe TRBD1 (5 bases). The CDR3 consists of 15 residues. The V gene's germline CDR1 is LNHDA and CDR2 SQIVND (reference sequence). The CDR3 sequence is CASSIGRGLNTEAFF. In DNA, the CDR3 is TGTGCCAGTAGTATAGGAAGGGGCCTGAACACTGAAGCTTTTTTT.

CDR3 nucleotides: TGTGCCAGCAGTTCAACTCTGACAGGCCACGAGCAGTACTTC. The encoded protein is CASSSTLTGHEQYF. J is TRBJ2-7 and V is TRBV6-5; D might be TRBD1 (6 bases). The V gene lost 4 bases and the J gene lost 5 bases, with 15 bases spanning the gap. The CDR3 runs 14 residues. Germline V lookup: CDR1 MNHEY, CDR2 SVGAGI.

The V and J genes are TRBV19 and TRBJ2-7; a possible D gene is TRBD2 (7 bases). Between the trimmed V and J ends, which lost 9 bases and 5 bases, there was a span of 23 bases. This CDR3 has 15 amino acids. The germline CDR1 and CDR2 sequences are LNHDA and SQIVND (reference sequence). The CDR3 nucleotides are TGTGCCAGCCGCTTGAAGGGGGGGCCCGTGGACGAGCAGTACTTC. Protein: CASRLKGGPVDEQYF.

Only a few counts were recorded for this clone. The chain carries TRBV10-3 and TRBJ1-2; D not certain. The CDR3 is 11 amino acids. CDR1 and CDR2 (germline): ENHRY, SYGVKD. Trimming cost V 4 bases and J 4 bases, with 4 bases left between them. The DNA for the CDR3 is TGTGCCATCAGTGGGGCCTATGGCTACACCTTC. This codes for CAISGAYGYTF.

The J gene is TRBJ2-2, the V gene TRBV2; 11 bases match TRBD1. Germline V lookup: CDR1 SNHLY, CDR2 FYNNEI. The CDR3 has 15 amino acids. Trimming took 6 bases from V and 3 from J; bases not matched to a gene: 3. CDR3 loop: CASRRTGGDTGELFF. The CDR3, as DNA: TGTGCCAGCAGGCGGACAGGGGGCGACACCGGGGAGCTGTTTTTT.

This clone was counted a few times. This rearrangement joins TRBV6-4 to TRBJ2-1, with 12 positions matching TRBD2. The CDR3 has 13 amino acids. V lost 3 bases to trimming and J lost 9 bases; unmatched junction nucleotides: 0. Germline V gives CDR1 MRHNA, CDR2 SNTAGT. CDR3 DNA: TGTGCCAGCAGTGAGACTAGCGGGGGTGAGCAGTTCTTC. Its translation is CASSETSGGEQFF.

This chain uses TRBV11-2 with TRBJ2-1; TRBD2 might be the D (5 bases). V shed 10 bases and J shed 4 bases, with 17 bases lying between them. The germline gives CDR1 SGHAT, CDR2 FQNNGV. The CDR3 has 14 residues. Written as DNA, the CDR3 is TGTGCCAACACCTCCGAGGGCGGGTACAATGAGCAGTTCTTC. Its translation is CANTSEGGYNEQFF.